A selection of T cell receptor beta chains follows, all from one sample in a study of human T cells and chemical hapten exposure. A single record per CDR3 protein comes from TCRdb applying MiXCR to the RACE reads. The sample holds 350,000 to 400,000 distinct CDR3 sequences, roughly 5% seen once. The sample consisted of whole blood, taken in connection with sensitization to the hapten diphenylcyclopropenone (DPC). The receptors originated from a woman aged 45-59 years with alopecia areata. Some clones in this sample may be carry-over from other donors' samples. Both conserved end residues are part of each CDR3. A D gene is named only where the DNA matches it firmly. Size is omitted from some rows. Given values are once, few, many or a class for expanded clones.

many	TRBV28	-	TRBJ2-2	CASSFGQTFTGELFF	TGTGCCAGCAGTTTCGGACAGACCTTCACCGGGGAGCTGTTTTTT
-	TRBV5-4	-	TRBJ2-5	CASSSDTQETQYF	TGTGCCAGCAGCTCTGACACTCAGGAGACCCAGTACTTC
-	TRBV2	-	TRBJ1-4	CAAELGTGGKLFF	TGTGCCGCCGAATTGGGGACCGGGGGCAAACTGTTTTTT
many	TRBV5-5	-	TRBJ2-7	CASSLGPYYEQYF	TGTGCCAGCAGCTTGGGACCGTACTACGAGCAGTACTTC
-	TRBV20-1	TRBD2	TRBJ2-1	CSARDGAGTSYNEQFF	TGCAGTGCTAGAGATGGAGCGGGAACCTCCTACAATGAGCAGTTCTTC
-	TRBV6-5	-	TRBJ1-2	CASSYSTLDYGYTF	TGTGCCAGCAGTTACTCGACTCTGGACTATGGCTACACCTTC
few	TRBV9	-	TRBJ2-2	CASSVGGSTGELFF	TGTGCCAGCAGCGTAGGGGGAAGCACCGGGGAGCTGTTTTTT
many	TRBV28	TRBD1	TRBJ2-5	CASSLLPGQGGETQYF	TGTGCCAGCAGTTTACTGCCGGGACAGGGGGGAGAGACCCAGTACTTC
few	TRBV5-1	-	TRBJ1-1	CASSLFKDTEAFF	TGCGCCAGCAGCTTGTTTAAGGACACTGAAGCTTTCTTT
few	TRBV16	-	TRBJ1-2	CASSPLGLYGYTF	TGTGCCAGCAGCCCCCTGGGCCTTTATGGCTACACCTTC
-	TRBV12-3/TRBV12-4	-	TRBJ1-1	CASSLDGGPEAFF	TGTGCCAGCAGTTTAGATGGAGGGCCCGAAGCTTTCTTT
many	TRBV9	-	TRBJ2-5	CASSDTLRAETQYF	TGTGCCAGCAGCGACACGTTAAGAGCAGAGACCCAGTACTTC
many	TRBV4-3	TRBD1	TRBJ1-3	CASSQGLAGTGAPGNTIYF	TGCGCCAGCAGCCAAGGTTTAGCCGGGACAGGGGCTCCTGGAAACACCATATATTTT
-	TRBV7-8	-	TRBJ2-3	CASSSLGDTQYF	TGTGCCAGCAGTTCCCTCGGAGATACGCAGTATTTT
-	TRBV27	-	TRBJ2-1	CASSFFGTKSYNEQFF	TGTGCCAGCAGTTTCTTCGGGACGAAGTCCTACAATGAGCAGTTCTTC
many	TRBV7-8	TRBD1	TRBJ2-3	CASSLRGPGTDTQYF	TGTGCCAGCAGCTTAAGGGGGCCGGGGACAGATACGCAGTATTTT
few	TRBV7-2	TRBD1	TRBJ1-2	CASSLGGQGNYGYTF	TGTGCCAGCAGCTTAGGGGGACAGGGGAACTATGGCTACACCTTC
few	TRBV21-1	-	TRBJ2-7	CASSTPTGQHTHEQYF	TGTGCCAGCAGCACTCCCACAGGTCAGCACACCCACGAGCAGTACTTC
-	TRBV10-3	TRBD1	TRBJ1-1	CAISDRQGRRTEAFF	TGTGCCATCAGTGATAGACAGGGGAGACGGACTGAAGCTTTCTTT
many	TRBV11-2	-	TRBJ1-1	CASSRIGTNTEAFF	TGTGCCAGCAGTAGAATAGGGACTAACACTGAAGCTTTCTTT
few	TRBV20-1	TRBD1	TRBJ2-3	CSARSWTGGTDTQYF	TGCAGTGCTAGATCCTGGACAGGGGGGACAGATACGCAGTATTTT
many	TRBV20-1	-	TRBJ2-3	CSAPRTEDTQYF	TGCAGTGCTCCCAGAACGGAAGATACGCAGTATTTT
many	TRBV6-5	-	TRBJ1-1	CASRPDGRKNTEAFF	TGTGCCAGCAGACCAGACGGACGGAAGAACACTGAAGCTTTCTTT
-	TRBV20-1	TRBD2	TRBJ2-1	CSASTSGRANEQFF	TGCAGTGCTAGTACTAGCGGGAGGGCCAATGAGCAGTTCTTC
-	TRBV15	-	TRBJ1-2	CATSRDQHSPYGYTF	TGTGCCACCAGCAGAGACCAGCATTCCCCATATGGCTACACCTTC
-	TRBV6-5	-	TRBJ1-5	CAGRSGAYQPQHF	TGTGCCGGCAGGTCAGGGGCCTATCAGCCCCAGCATTTT
-	TRBV19	TRBD2	TRBJ2-7	CASSIERGTYEQYF	TGTGCCAGTAGTATCGAGCGGGGGACCTACGAGCAGTACTTC
many	TRBV7-8	TRBD2	TRBJ2-2	CASRPGLAGVTGELFF	TGTGCCAGCAGACCCGGACTAGCGGGAGTCACCGGGGAGCTGTTTTTT
many	TRBV7-8	-	TRBJ1-1	CAIGRILDTEAFF	TGTGCCATAGGGAGGATTTTGGACACTGAAGCTTTCTTT
few	TRBV9	TRBD2	TRBJ2-1	CASSVKAGGYNEQFF	TGTGCCAGCAGCGTCAAAGCGGGGGGGTACAATGAGCAGTTCTTC
many	TRBV11-2	-	TRBJ2-5	CASSPWAGPQETQYF	TGTGCCAGCAGCCCCTGGGCCGGCCCTCAAGAGACCCAGTACTTC
many	TRBV12-3/TRBV12-4	-	TRBJ1-6	CASSLAWGQSLHF	TGTGCCAGCAGTTTAGCGTGGGGACAAAGCCTCCACTTT
many	TRBV10-3	TRBD1	TRBJ2-1	CAAKSGTGLSYNEQFF	TGTGCCGCCAAGAGTGGGACAGGCTTATCCTACAATGAGCAGTTCTTC
few	TRBV6-6	TRBD1	TRBJ2-5	CASSGGTGGKETQYF	TGTGCCAGCAGTGGAGGGACAGGGGGTAAAGAGACCCAGTACTTC
-	TRBV12-3/TRBV12-4	-	TRBJ2-7	CASSFSREQYF	TGTGCCAGCAGTTTTTCCCGCGAGCAGTACTTC
many	TRBV28	-	TRBJ2-2	CARRWVAGELFF	TGTGCCAGACGATGGGTCGCCGGGGAGCTGTTTTTT
many	TRBV3-1	TRBD1	TRBJ1-1	CASSQAGTATEAFF	TGTGCCAGCAGCCAAGCAGGGACAGCCACTGAAGCTTTCTTT
many	TRBV3-1	-	TRBJ1-2	CASSQDWTVYGYTF	TGTGCCAGCAGCCAAGATTGGACAGTCTATGGCTACACCTTC
many	TRBV27	-	TRBJ2-5	CASRGGETQYF	TGTGCCAGCAGGGGGGGAGAGACCCAGTACTTC
many	TRBV7-2	TRBD2	TRBJ2-1	CASRPTSGSIQTGGFF	TGTGCCAGCAGACCAACTAGCGGGAGCATACAAACCGGGGGGTTCTTC
-	TRBV12-3/TRBV12-4	-	TRBJ1-1	CASSRLLENTEAFF	TGTGCCAGCAGCCGCCTACTAGAGAACACTGAAGCTTTCTTT
-	TRBV12-3/TRBV12-4	TRBD2	TRBJ2-1	CASSLSGSPTGEQFF	TGTGCCAGCAGTCTTAGCGGGAGTCCTACCGGTGAGCAGTTCTTC
-	TRBV18	TRBD1	TRBJ2-7	CASSPPGTGGFYEQYF	TGTGCCAGCTCACCACCCGGGACAGGGGGCTTTTACGAGCAGTACTTC
many	TRBV6-5	TRBD2	TRBJ2-7	CASSLRGRSSSYEQYF	TGTGCCAGCAGTCTCCGCGGGAGGTCGAGCTCCTACGAGCAGTACTTC
many	TRBV3-1	-	TRBJ1-1	CASSQVGGTTEAFF	TGTGCCAGCAGCCAAGTTGGCGGGACCACTGAAGCTTTCTTT
many	TRBV20-1	-	TRBJ2-7	CSANQLTGTYEQYF	TGCAGTGCGAACCAACTCACCGGGACCTACGAGCAGTACTTC
many	TRBV18	-	TRBJ2-3	CASSPPSGVDTQYF	TGTGCCAGCTCACCACCTTCAGGGGTAGATACGCAGTATTTT
many	TRBV18	-	TRBJ1-5	CASSPGRPGQPQHF	TGTGCCAGCTCACCAGGCAGGCCTGGACAGCCCCAGCATTTT
few	TRBV27	-	TRBJ1-4	CASSLANEKLFF	TGTGCCAGCAGTTTAGCTAATGAAAAACTGTTTTTT
few	TRBV19	-	TRBJ2-1	CASSMAYWNNEQFF	TGTGCCAGTAGTATGGCGTACTGGAACAATGAGCAGTTCTTC
-	TRBV20-1	TRBD2	TRBJ2-7	CSARAPIAGEYEQYF	TGCAGTGCTAGGGCCCCGATAGCGGGAGAGTACGAGCAGTACTTC
few	TRBV4-1	-	TRBJ1-1	CASSQGRGEAFF	TGCGCCAGCAGCCAAGGTCGGGGTGAAGCTTTCTTT
-	TRBV14	TRBD2	TRBJ2-5	CASSQVSSGETQYF	TGTGCCAGCAGCCAAGTCTCTAGCGGAGAGACCCAGTACTTC
-	TRBV2	-	TRBJ1-1	CASKEDSSLMNTEAFF	TGTGCCAGCAAAGAGGATAGCAGTCTCATGAACACTGAAGCTTTCTTT
-	TRBV6-5	TRBD1	TRBJ2-7	CASSYSPMGQVREQYF	TGTGCCAGCAGTTACTCGCCAATGGGACAGGTCAGAGAGCAGTACTTC
few	TRBV7-9	-	TRBJ1-1	CASSLEGKTEAFF	TGTGCCAGCAGCTTAGAAGGGAAAACTGAAGCTTTCTTT
many	TRBV2	-	TRBJ2-1	CAIRGGYNEQFF	TGTGCCATCCGAGGAGGGTACAATGAGCAGTTCTTC